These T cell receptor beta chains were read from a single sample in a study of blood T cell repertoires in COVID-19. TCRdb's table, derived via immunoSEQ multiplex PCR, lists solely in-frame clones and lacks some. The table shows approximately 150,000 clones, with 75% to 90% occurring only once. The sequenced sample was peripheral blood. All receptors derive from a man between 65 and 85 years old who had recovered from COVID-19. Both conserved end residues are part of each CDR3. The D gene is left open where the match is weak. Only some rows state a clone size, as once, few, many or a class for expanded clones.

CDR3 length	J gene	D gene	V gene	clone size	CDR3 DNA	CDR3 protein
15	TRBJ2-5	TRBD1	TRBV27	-	TGTGCCAGCAGTTCGAGGACAGGCGAAGAAGAGACCCAGTACTTC	CASSSRTGEEETQYF
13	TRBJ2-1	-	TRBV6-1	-	TGTGCCAGCAGTGATAATAGAGTATCGGAGCAGTTCTTC	CASSDNRVSEQFF
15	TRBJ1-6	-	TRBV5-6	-	TGTGCCAGCAGCTTACCCCCGGGGTTTCGTTCACCCCTCCACTTT	CASSLPPGFRSPLHF
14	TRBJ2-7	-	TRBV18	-	TGTGCCAGCTCACCAGGGGGCAGTAACTACGAGCAGTACTTC	CASSPGGSNYEQYF
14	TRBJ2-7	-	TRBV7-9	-	TGTGCCAGCAGCATCTGGGACACTAACCACGAGCAGTACTTC	CASSIWDTNHEQYF
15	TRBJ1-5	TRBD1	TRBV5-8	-	TGTGCCAGCACTCTGGGACAGGATAGCAATCAGCCCCAGCATTTT	CASTLGQDSNQPQHF
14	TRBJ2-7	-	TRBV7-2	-	TGTGCCAGCAGCGCGGAGAACAGGGTCGACGAGCAGTACTTC	CASSAENRVDEQYF
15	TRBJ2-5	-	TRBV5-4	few	TGTGCCAGCAGCCCGGGGGTTCGGGTCCAAGAGACCCAGTACTTC	CASSPGVRVQETQYF
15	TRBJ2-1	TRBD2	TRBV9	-	TGTGCCAGCAGCGTAGGGCTAGCGGGAGAGCATGAGCAGTTCTTC	CASSVGLAGEHEQFF
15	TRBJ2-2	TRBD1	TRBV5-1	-	TGCGCCAGCGAAGGACAGGGATCGAACACCGGGGAGCTGTTTTTT	CASEGQGSNTGELFF
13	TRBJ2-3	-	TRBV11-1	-	TGTGCCAGCAGCTTAGATCGGGGAGATACGCAGTATTTT	CASSLDRGDTQYF
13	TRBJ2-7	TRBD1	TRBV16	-	TGTGCCAGCAGCCAGACAGGGGCGGTCGAGCAGTACTTC	CASSQTGAVEQYF
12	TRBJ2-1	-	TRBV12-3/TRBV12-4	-	TGTGCCAGCTTTGAAGCGGACAATGAGCAGTTCTTC	CASFEADNEQFF
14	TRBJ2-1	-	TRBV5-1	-	TGCGCCAGCAGCTCAGGGGTAACAGGGACTGAGCAGTTCTTC	CASSSGVTGTEQFF
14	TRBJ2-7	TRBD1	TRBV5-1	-	TGCGCCACCACATCCGGGACAGTCAACGGCGAGCAGTACTTC	CATTSGTVNGEQYF
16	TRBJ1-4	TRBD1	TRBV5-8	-	TGTGCCAGCAGCTTGGAATGGACAGGGCGGAGTGAAAAACTGTTTTTT	CASSLEWTGRSEKLFF
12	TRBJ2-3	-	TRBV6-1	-	TGTGCCAGCAGACTAGAAGCAGATACGCAGTATTTT	CASRLEADTQYF
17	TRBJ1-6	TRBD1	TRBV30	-	TGTGCCTGGAGTCGTACCCGTGGACAGGGGAGGAATTCACCCCTCCACTTT	CAWSRTRGQGRNSPLHF
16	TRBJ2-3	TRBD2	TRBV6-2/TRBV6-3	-	TGTGCCAGCAGTCGAGCGGGAGCCACGGGGGCAGATACGCAGTATTTT	CASSRAGATGADTQYF
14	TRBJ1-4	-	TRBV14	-	TGTGCCAGCAGCCCCTTGCTGGGACTGGGCAAACTGTTTTTT	CASSPLLGLGKLFF
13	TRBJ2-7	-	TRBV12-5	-	TGTGCTAGTGGTTTGGGACACCCCTACGAGCAGTACTTC	CASGLGHPYEQYF
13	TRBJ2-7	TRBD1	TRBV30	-	TGTGCCTGGAGTGGGGGACAGGGAGACGAGCAGTACTTC	CAWSGGQGDEQYF